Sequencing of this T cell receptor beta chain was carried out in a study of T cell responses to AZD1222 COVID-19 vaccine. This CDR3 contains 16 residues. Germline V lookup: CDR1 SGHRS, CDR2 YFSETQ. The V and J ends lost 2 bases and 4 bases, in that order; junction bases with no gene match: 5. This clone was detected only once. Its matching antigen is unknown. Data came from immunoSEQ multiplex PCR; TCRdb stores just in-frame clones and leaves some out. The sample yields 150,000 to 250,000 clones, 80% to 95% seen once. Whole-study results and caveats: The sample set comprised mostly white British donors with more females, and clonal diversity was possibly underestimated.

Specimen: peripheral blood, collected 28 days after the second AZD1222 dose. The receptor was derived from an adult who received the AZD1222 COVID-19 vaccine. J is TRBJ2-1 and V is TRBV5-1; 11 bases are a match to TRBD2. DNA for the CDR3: TGCGCCAGCAGCTTTGTAGCGGGAGGGGGGTACAATGAGCAGTTCTTC. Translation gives CASSFVAGGGYNEQFF.